A single sample gave rise to the 12 T cell receptor beta chains below, sequenced in a study of shared clonotypes between healthy human individuals. The method was immunoSEQ multiplex PCR; TCRdb's version includes in-frame clones alone and lacks a portion of them. The table lists around 1.4 million clones, just under 99% of them singletons. What was sequenced was naive CD4+ T cells sorted from blood. Subset given: CD45RA+ positively selected. These receptors were taken from a man under 40 in good health.

The V call is TRBV6-5, the J call TRBJ2-7; D not resolved. V was trimmed by 6 bases and J by 1 base, leaving 13 bases between them. The CDR3 is 14 amino acids. In germline, CDR1 is MNHEY, CDR2 SVGAGI. CDR3 region: CASRVIPQSYEQYF. The CDR3 region has the DNA TGTGCCAGCAGAGTAATCCCTCAATCCTACGAGCAGTACTTC.

The CDR3 region has the DNA TGTGCCAGCAGCACTGTACAGGGATACACCTACGAGCAGTACTTC. This translates into CASSTVQGYTYEQYF. The V call is TRBV11-2, the J call TRBJ2-7; D is perhaps TRBD1 (6 bases). Germline CDR1 and CDR2: SGHAT and FQNNGV. V gave up 5 bases and J gave up 2 bases, with 16 bases separating them. This CDR3 has 15 amino acids.

V and J are TRBV5-4 and TRBJ2-1, with 10 bases fitting TRBD1. The junction had 10 bases not matched to a gene; V was cut back by 5 bases and J by 5 bases. Germline V gene data show CDR1 as SGHNT and CDR2 as YYREEE (reference sequence). The CDR3 totals 16 residues. CDR3 loop: CASSFDRGPGNNEQFF. Here the CDR3 DNA reads TGTGCCAGCAGTTTCGACAGGGGGCCTGGTAACAATGAGCAGTTCTTC.

On this clone: The same CDR3 can be traced to other DNA sequences in this sample. The gene calls are TRBV18 and TRBJ2-5; the D gene is possibly TRBD1 (6 bases). V lost 4 bases and J lost 5, with 11 bases in between. Germline V lookup: CDR1 KGHSH, CDR2 LQKENI. The CDR3 length is 13 residues. As DNA, the CDR3 is TGTGCCAGCTCACTCCGTGGGGGCGAGACCCAGTACTTC. Translating gives CASSLRGGETQYF.

The rearrangement links TRBV18 to TRBJ1-3; no clear D gene. The germline V gene has CDR1 KGHSH and CDR2 LQKENI. Trimming pared 2 bases from V and 4 bases from J, leaving 15 bases between. The CDR3 runs 16 residues. Here the CDR3 reads CASSPWTVDPGNTIYF. The CDR3 DNA is TGTGCCAGCTCACCATGGACGGTAGATCCCGGAAACACCATATATTTT.

The chain carries TRBV7-2 and TRBJ2-2; 8 positions agree with TRBD1. Looked up from germline, CDR1 is SGHTA and CDR2 is FQGNSA. V lost 5 bases, J lost 4 bases, and 6 bases stayed unmatched. CDR3 length: 15 amino acids. The CDR3 region is CASSPDRVVTGELFF. The CDR3 nucleotides are TGTGCCAGCAGCCCGGACAGGGTTGTCACCGGGGAGCTGTTTTTT.

The sample holds one count of this clone. The gene calls are TRBV5-1 and TRBJ2-1; TRBD2 matches at 7 bases. Looked up from germline, CDR1 is SGHRS and CDR2 is YFSETQ. The CDR3 has 17 amino acids. V lost 4 bases, J lost 0 bases, and 10 bases stayed unmatched. CDR3 in DNA: TGCGCCAGCAGCCCCCCCGAGTCTAGCGGCTCCTACAATGAGCAGTTCTTC. Its protein product is CASSPPESSGSYNEQFF.

This clone was picked up one time. The chain couples TRBV28 to TRBJ2-7, with D unclear. The CDR3 consists of 15 residues. Germline values: CDR1 MDHEN, CDR2 SYDVKM. Trimming cost V 8 bases and J 2 bases, with 19 bases left between them. CDR3 in amino acids: CASHPGGGRTYEQYF. The CDR3 DNA reads TGTGCCAGCCATCCCGGTGGTGGCAGAACCTACGAGCAGTACTTC.

This clone was seen a single time. The chain employs TRBV15 and TRBJ2-1, with 13 nucleotides matching TRBD2. Germline CDR1 LNHNV, CDR2 YYDKDF (reference sequence). This CDR3 is 15 amino acids long. Germline trimming cut 5 bases from V and 8 bases from J; bases unmatched to any gene: 6. This CDR3 is CATSPTSGRLHEQFF. CDR3 DNA sequence: TGTGCCACCAGCCCGACTAGCGGGAGGCTGCATGAGCAGTTCTTC.

The CDR3 reads CASRPSGRAEETQYF. The CDR3 coding sequence is TGCGCCAGCAGGCCTAGCGGGAGGGCCGAGGAGACCCAGTACTTC. The chain is built from TRBV5-1 and TRBJ2-5, with 12 bases matching TRBD2. CDR3 length equals 15 residues. Unmatched junction bases numbered 7, after V lost 5 bases and J lost 5 bases. Per the germline V gene, CDR1 is SGHRS and CDR2 is YFSETQ.

The chain couples TRBV4-3 to TRBJ2-1, with 10 bases matching TRBD2. This CDR3 has 18 amino acids. V lost 0 bases and J lost 5; bases outside the gene matches: 10. CDR1 and CDR2 from the germline V gene are LGHNA and YSLEER. The CDR3 region is CASSQEPSGTSDHNEQFF. Written as DNA, the CDR3 is TGCGCCAGCAGCCAAGAGCCATCCGGGACTAGCGACCACAATGAGCAGTTCTTC.

This clone was seen a single time. The V and J genes are TRBV28 and TRBJ1-2, with 10 bases that match TRBD1. The germline V gene encodes CDR1 MDHEN and CDR2 SYDVKM. The trim removed 7 bases at V and 6 bases at J, leaving 17 bases unmatched. The CDR3 has 17 residues. The CDR3 region is CASNAFLRDRGRNGYTF. The CDR3 DNA is TGTGCCAGCAATGCCTTCCTGCGAGACAGGGGGCGAAATGGCTACACCTTC.